The 29 T cell receptor beta chains listed next were all sequenced from one sample in a study of Ad26.COV2.S vaccination and SARS-CoV-2 variants. Clones were read by immunoSEQ multiplex PCR, and TCRdb kept only the in-frame ones, dropping some. The sample lists roughly 700,000 clones, about 89% occurring once. Treatment here: approximately 18 received Ad26.COV2.S at low or high dose, single or two shots; about 5 received placebo; per-sample allocation not given. Sampling happened 63 days after the first vaccine or placebo injection. The material was peripheral blood, obtained in a trial of Ad26.COV2.S vaccine versus placebo. These receptors originate from a person between 18 and 59 years old who received the Ad26.COV2.S COVID-19 vaccine or a placebo.

The chain links TRBV5-1 to TRBJ2-2; 10 positions match TRBD2. CDR3 length: 16 amino acids. V was clipped by 5 bases and J by 0 bases; unmatched bases: 4. CDR1 and CDR2 from the germline V gene are SGHRS and YFSETQ. The CDR3 region has the DNA TGCGCCAGCAGTATTACTAGCGGGACGAACACCGGGGAGCTGTTTTTT. Residues: CASSITSGTNTGELFF.

The rearrangement links TRBV23-1 to TRBJ2-2; 8 positions match TRBD2. TRBV23-1 is identified as an open reading frame with a role that is uncertain. V lost 6 bases and J lost 5; bases outside the gene matches: 11. This CDR3 is 16 amino acids long. Here the CDR3 DNA reads TGCGCCAGCAGCCTCGGACTAGCATCAGGGACCGGGGAGCTGTTTTTT. This gives the protein CASSLGLASGTGELFF.

CDR3 bases: TGTGCCAGCAGCCCCCGGGACTCAACCTACGAGCAGTACTTC. Protein sequence: CASSPRDSTYEQYF. The rearrangement links TRBV11-2 to TRBJ2-7, with a tentative D call TRBD2 (6 bases). V lost 5 bases to trimming and J lost 2 bases, with 13 bases between them. The CDR3 is 14 amino acids. Germline values: CDR1 SGHAT, CDR2 FQNNGV.

V is TRBV10-2 and J is TRBJ1-1; D not certain. From germline, CDR1 is WSHSY and CDR2 SAAADI. V lost 0 bases, J lost 5 bases, and 10 bases lay in between. This CDR3 comprises 14 residues. The CDR3 DNA reads as TGCGCCAGCAGTGAGTCGCCCAGAGGTACTGAAGCTTTCTTT. It translates to CASSESPRGTEAFF.

The chain links TRBV7-2 to TRBJ1-3, with TRBD1 matching over 8 bases. The CDR3 consists of 13 residues. After removal of 5 bases from V and 8 bases from J, the junction contained 5 bases not matched to a gene. Germline V CDR1 and CDR2: SGHTA, FQGNSA. The CDR3 here is CASSGQGPDTIYF. For the CDR3, the DNA is TGTGCCAGCAGCGGACAGGGACCCGACACCATATATTTT.

The genes are TRBV18 and TRBJ1-6; 8 bases line up with TRBD1. CDR1 KGHSH and CDR2 LQKENI come from the germline V gene. The CDR3 extends over 15 amino acids. The trim removed 3 bases at V and 8 bases at J, leaving 6 bases unmatched. This chain's CDR3 is CASSPRTGNDSPLHF. CDR3 DNA sequence: TGTGCCAGCTCACCCCGGACAGGGAACGATTCACCCCTCCACTTT. Full variable domain (rest looked up from reference TRBV18 and TRBJ1-6): NAGVMQNPRHLVRRRGQEARLRCSPMKGHSHVYWYRQLPEEGLKFMVYLQKENIIDESGMPKERFSAEFPKEGPSILRIQQVVRGDSAAYFCASSPRTGNDSPLHFGNGTRLTVT.

This chain uses TRBV2 with TRBJ1-1; unclear D gene. Looked up from germline, CDR1 is SNHLY and CDR2 is FYNNEI. V was clipped by 6 bases and J by 0 bases, with 8 bases between them. The CDR3 has 13 residues. The CDR3 loop reads CASSPEVNTEAFF. As DNA, the CDR3 is TGTGCCAGCAGCCCAGAAGTGAACACTGAAGCTTTCTTT.

As concerns this clone: At one of its ends the junction is not consistent with the germline gene, which may arise from a read error. The chain couples TRBV10-3 to TRBJ2-7, with D unclear. CDR1 is ENHRY and CDR2 is SYGVKD in the germline V gene. The CDR3 consists of 13 residues. CDR3: CAISDGFLYEQHF. CDR3 sequence (DNA): TGTGCCATCAGTGATGGGTTTTTATACGAGCAGCACTTC.

This clone came up many times. This rearrangement joins TRBV9 to TRBJ2-5, with 8 bases lining up with TRBD2. The CDR3 length is 15 residues. Germline values: CDR1 SGDLS, CDR2 YYNGEE. V was clipped by 0 bases and J by 4 bases; unmatched bases: 5. CDR3 amino acids: CASSVDGTSGETQYF. The DNA of the CDR3 is TGTGCCAGCAGCGTAGACGGAACTAGCGGAGAGACCCAGTACTTC.

This chain joins TRBV6-5 and TRBJ2-3, with no clear D. The CDR3 has 15 residues. The V end lost 2 bases, the J end lost 5 bases, and 14 bases lay between the germline ends. Germline CDR1 MNHEY, CDR2 SVGAGI. The CDR3 coding sequence is TGTGCCAGCAGTTACGCCGGCGTGGCTGGAGATACGCAGTATTTT. Translation gives CASSYAGVAGDTQYF.

In its sample, this clone was seen once. The chain couples TRBV29-1 to TRBJ2-7; no definite D call. The CDR3 sequence is 13 residues long. CDR1 is SQVTM, CDR2 ANQGSEA, per germline. Trimming cost V 6 bases and J 1 base, with 13 bases left between them. CDR3: CSVSDPSSYEQYF. In DNA form, the CDR3 reads TGCAGCGTCAGCGACCCTTCATCCTACGAGCAGTACTTC.

The genes are TRBV30 and TRBJ1-6; 7 bases agree with TRBD1. Per the germline V gene, CDR1 is GTSNPN and CDR2 is SVGIG (reference sequence). The CDR3 spans 14 residues. The J segment lost 10 bases and the V segment lost 3 bases, leaving 9 bases of the junction unmatched. The CDR3 region has the DNA TGTGCCTGGAGGGTAACAGGGGCGGCCTCACCCCTCCACTTT. This codes for CAWRVTGAASPLHF.

The chain carries TRBV19 and TRBJ1-1, with no clear D. Germline assignment: CDR1 LNHDA and CDR2 SQIVND (reference sequence). Trimming cost V 4 bases and J 4 bases, with 10 bases left between them. This CDR3 contains 13 residues. The CDR3 sequence is CASSTAGSTEAFF. In nucleotides, the CDR3 is TGTGCCAGTAGTACGGCGGGGTCCACTGAAGCTTTCTTT. The complete variable domain, with remaining parts taken from reference TRBV19 and TRBJ1-1, reads DGGITQSPKYLFRKEGQNVTLSCEQNLNHDAMYWYRQDPGQGLRLIYYSQIVNDFQKGDIAEGYSVSREKKESFPLTVTSAQKNPTAFYLCASSTAGSTEAFFGQGTRLTVV.

The J gene is TRBJ1-2, the V gene TRBV5-6; D gene uncertain. The CDR3 is made up of 13 amino acids. Trimming took off 3 bases at V and 4 bases at J, with 10 bases between the two ends. CDR1 is SGHDT and CDR2 is YYEEEE in the germline V gene. CDR3 coding DNA: TGTGCCAGCAGCTACGAACGACTCTATGGCTACACCTTC. It encodes CASSYERLYGYTF.

The J gene is TRBJ1-2, the V gene TRBV4-3; D is ambiguous. Per germline, CDR1 LGHNA and CDR2 YSLEER. The CDR3 is made up of 15 amino acids. The V and J ends lost 0 bases and 6 bases respectively, with 14 bases between them. The CDR3 DNA sequence: TGCGCCAGCAGCCAAGATTGGGCTGGGGATGATGGCTACACCTTC. This codes for CASSQDWAGDDGYTF.

There are a few counts of this clone. V gene TRBV12-3 or TRBV12-4 combines with J gene TRBJ1-5, with unresolved D. Deletions cut 8 bases from V and 6 bases from J, with 11 bases between. The CDR3 runs 12 residues. The CDR3 region is CASASSSQPQHF. In DNA, the CDR3 is TGTGCCAGCGCTAGTTCGAGTCAGCCCCAGCATTTT.

V gene TRBV3-1 (or the pseudogene TRBV3-2) combines with J gene TRBJ2-7, with 7 bases identical to TRBD2. Germline V gene sequence: CDR1 LGHDT, CDR2 YNNKEL (reference sequence). V trimming: 6 bases; J trimming: 3 bases; junction bases outside the gene matches: 5. The CDR3 consists of 13 residues. CDR3 residues: CASSFTSVYEQYF. CDR3 DNA: TGTGCCAGCAGTTTTACTAGCGTCTACGAGCAGTACTTC.

The chain carries TRBV10-3 and TRBJ2-7, with D possibly being TRBD1 or TRBD2 (5 bases each). Germline V lookup: CDR1 ENHRY, CDR2 SYGVKD. The CDR3 has 14 amino acids. Trimming shortened V by 6 bases and J by 0 bases, and 12 bases separated the two germline ends. The CDR3 DNA reads as TGTGCCATCAGCCGGGACCCTGGCTCCTACGAGCAGTACTTC. Translation: CAISRDPGSYEQYF.

The chain employs TRBV9 and TRBJ2-1; 16 nucleotides agree with TRBD2. CDR1 is SGDLS, CDR2 YYNGEE, per germline. Germline trimming cut 4 bases from V and 2 bases from J; bases unmatched to any gene: 9. The CDR3 spans 19 residues. CDR3 sequence reads: CASSRDLGTSGGAYNEQFF. The CDR3 DNA follows: TGTGCCAGCAGCAGAGACCTAGGGACTAGCGGGGGGGCCTACAATGAGCAGTTCTTC.

V gene TRBV7-2 combines with J gene TRBJ2-3; 12 bases are a match to TRBD1. The CDR3 covers 16 residues. Germline loops: CDR1 SGHTA, CDR2 FQGNSA. With 0 bases clipped from V and 5 bases from J, the junction kept 3 bases outside the gene matches. For the CDR3, the DNA is TGTGCCAGCAGCTTAGCGGGACAGGGGGCAGGAGATACGCAGTATTTT. Protein sequence: CASSLAGQGAGDTQYF.

This clone was detected only a few times. This chain links TRBV5-1 with TRBJ2-7; 7 bases line up with TRBD1. V lost 2 bases and J lost 8; bases outside the gene matches: 7. Germline CDR1 and CDR2: SGHRS and YFSETQ. This CDR3 has 13 amino acids. The CDR3 loop reads CASSFVGTAQQYF. DNA for the CDR3: TGCGCCAGCAGCTTTGTCGGGACAGCACAGCAGTACTTC.

The chain employs TRBV10-3 and TRBJ2-2; D possibly uses TRBD1 or TRBD2 (5 bases each). This CDR3 region has 14 residues. Germline V lookup: CDR1 ENHRY, CDR2 SYGVKD. Trimming left V 6 bases short and J 4 bases short, with 12 bases between. The CDR3 DNA reads TGTGCCATCAGATCCGGGGCCCCCACCGGGGAGCTGTTTTTT. It yields the protein CAIRSGAPTGELFF.

The CDR3 region is CASSPEGLVVNGYTF. CDR3 coding DNA: TGCGCCAGCAGCCCGGAAGGGCTGGTGGTAAATGGCTACACCTTC. This sequence joins TRBV4-3 and TRBJ1-2; D is ambiguous. V was trimmed by 4 bases and J by 6 bases, leaving 18 bases between them. The CDR3 is made up of 15 amino acids. CDR1 is LGHNA, CDR2 YSLEER, per germline.

The chain combines TRBV6-6 with TRBJ2-1; D gene unclear. The germline V gene encodes CDR1 MNHNY and CDR2 SVGAGI (reference sequence). The length of the CDR3 is 12 residues. The V gene lost 5 bases and the J gene lost 7 bases, with 9 bases spanning the gap. CDR3 sequence reads: CASSPWVNEQFF. In nucleotides, the CDR3 is TGTGCCAGCAGTCCCTGGGTAAATGAGCAGTTCTTC.

Details on this clone: This same CDR3 is encoded by further DNA sequences in the sample. The chain combines TRBV9 with TRBJ1-2, with 8 bases aligning to TRBD1. Germline loops: CDR1 SGDLS, CDR2 YYNGEE. The junction had 12 bases not matched to a gene; V was cut back by 6 bases and J by 11 bases. This CDR3 has 13 residues. The CDR3 DNA follows: TGTGCCAGCACCTTAGACAGGGGAGGTGGTTACACCTTC. Translation: CASTLDRGGGYTF. Full variable domain (remainder filled in from reference TRBV9 and TRBJ1-2): DSGVTQTPKHLITATGQRVTLRCSPRSGDLSVYWYQQSLDQGLQFLIQYYNGEERAKGNILERFSAQQFPDLHSELNLSSLELGDSALYFCASTLDRGGGYTFGSGTRLTVV.

V usage is TRBV2 and J usage is TRBJ2-2, with 7 bases matching TRBD2. V shed 2 bases and J 2 bases; nucleotides not matched to a gene: 2. CDR1 is SNHLY and CDR2 is FYNNEI in the germline V gene. This CDR3 comprises 15 residues. In nucleotides, the CDR3 is TGTGCCAGCAGTGAATGGGGGGGTAACACCGGGGAGCTGTTTTTT. Translation gives CASSEWGGNTGELFF.

The V call is TRBV19, the J call TRBJ2-1; D not resolved. Germline V gives CDR1 LNHDA, CDR2 SQIVND (reference sequence). CDR3 length equals 15 residues. Trimming removed 1 base at V and 0 bases at J, with 7 bases between. The CDR3 DNA reads TGTGCCAGTAGTATAGGTACGGGCTCCTACAATGAGCAGTTCTTC. Translation gives CASSIGTGSYNEQFF.

This sequence joins TRBV4-3 and TRBJ1-2; D gene uncertain. Trimming removed 0 bases from V and 5 bases from J, with 10 bases in between. The CDR3 contains 14 residues. Looked up from germline, CDR1 is LGHNA and CDR2 is YSLEER. Here the CDR3 DNA reads TGCGCCAGCAGCCAAGACAGAGACGGGTATGGCTACACCTTC. Protein sequence: CASSQDRDGYGYTF.

The chain recombines TRBV7-2 with TRBJ2-1; 9 nucleotides agree with TRBD1. CDR3 length: 14 residues. Germline loops: CDR1 SGHTA, CDR2 FQGNSA. Trimming removed 6 bases from V and 4 bases from J; junction bases left unmatched: 4. For the CDR3, the DNA is TGTGCCAGCAGGACAGGGGGGACTTACAATGAGCAGTTCTTC. It specifies CASRTGGTYNEQFF.